This T cell receptor (beta chain) was obtained from a study of cytomegalovirus exposure and HLA in healthy donors. Study-wide findings and caveats: Among TCR beta chains, those listed as cytomegalovirus-associated numbered about 160. Reported performance of the classifier showed diagnosis of cytomegalovirus status with high specificity and sensitivity.

Comment on this clone: No antigen is known for it.

Libraries were prepared by immunoSEQ multiplex PCR; TCRdb keeps only in-frame clonotypes and omits some of them. This table has 120,000 or so clones, more than 85% appearing once. The donors were part of the roughly 130-subject validation cohort, which stood apart from the 666-subject first cohort. The germline gives CDR1 SEHNR, CDR2 FQNEAQ (reference sequence). The V end was cut by 2 bases, the J end by 7 bases, with 17 bases between. The CDR3 consists of 15 residues. The chain links TRBV7-9 to TRBJ1-2; D remains unclear. This TCR derives from a man in his late teens or twenties in good health and CMV-seropositive. The sequenced material came from PBMCs. The CDR3 reads CASSLREAGLGGYTF. In nucleotides, the CDR3 is TGTGCCAGCAGCTTACGGGAGGCTGGGTTGGGTGGCTACACCTTC.